This T cell receptor beta chain was sequenced for a study of blood T cell repertoires in COVID-19. Whole-study context: Acute-phase and convalescent COVID-19 samples originated in the United States, Italy and Spain. T cells, B-cell-depleted T cells, or PBMCs supplied cDNA or gDNA.

From germline, CDR1 is MDHEN and CDR2 SYDVKM. Deletions cut 6 bases from V and 7 bases from J, with 16 bases between. The CDR3 runs 15 residues. The repertoire was sequenced with immunoSEQ multiplex PCR; TCRdb's copy has only in-frame clones and lacks some. The profile shows some 120,000 clones, around 80% of them singletons. This sequence was found in a man aged 65 to 85 with acute or convalescent COVID-19. The rearrangement links TRBV28 to TRBJ1-6; D is undetermined. The sequenced material came from peripheral blood. CDR3 in amino acids: CASSALRNWNSPLHF. CDR3 coding DNA: TGTGCCAGCAGCGCCTTGAGGAATTGGAATTCACCCCTCCACTTT. Full variable domain (remainder filled in from reference TRBV28 and TRBJ1-6): DVKVTQSSRYLVKRTGEKVFLECVQDMDHENMFWYRQDPGLGLRLIYFSYDVKMKEKGDIPEGYSVSREKKERFSLILESASTNQTSMYLCASSALRNWNSPLHFGNGTRLTVT.